The 10 T cell receptor beta chains in this list originate from one sample, sequenced in a study of post-analysis software for immune sequencing data. Study-level points and caveats: Elevated frequency relative to controls characterized several TRBV segments in patients, TRBV5-6, TRBV5-1 and TRBV20-1 among them.

TCR beta cDNA libraries had unique molecular identifiers. TCRdb recomputed calls from the PCR reads with MiXCR, one row per CDR3 protein. The profile shows fewer than 900,000 distinct CDR3 sequences, around 42% of them singletons. No cognate antigen is known for these TCRs. The sequenced sample was blood. All receptors derive from a girl aged 5 to 17 with multiple sclerosis.

The chain combines TRBV20-1 with TRBJ2-7, with 10 bases identical to TRBD2. Per the germline V gene, CDR1 is DFQATT and CDR2 is SNEGSKA (reference sequence). V was clipped by 3 bases and J by 5 bases; unmatched bases: 7. The CDR3 spans 14 residues. CDR3 in amino acids: CSASSSGRVHEQYF. CDR3 bases: TGCAGTGCTAGTTCCAGCGGGAGGGTCCACGAGCAGTACTTC.

V gene TRBV6-4 combines with J gene TRBJ2-1, with D possibly being TRBD1 or TRBD2 (5 bases each). The CDR3 sequence is 14 residues long. Per the germline V gene, CDR1 is MRHNA and CDR2 is SNTAGT. The V end was cut by 2 bases, the J end by 6 bases, with 11 bases between. The CDR3 loop is CASSDGGAGNEQFF. CDR3 nucleotide sequence: TGTGCCAGCAGTGACGGGGGAGCAGGCAATGAGCAGTTCTTC.

This clonotype was counted only a few times. The chain links TRBV12-3 or TRBV12-4 to TRBJ2-1, with TRBD1 as a possible D gene (5 bases). The CDR3 has 14 residues. The V end lost 5 bases, the J end lost 8 bases, and 16 bases lay between the germline ends. CDR3 sequence: CASSTTAKRDEQFF. The DNA for the CDR3 is TGTGCCAGCAGTACGACAGCTAAAAGGGATGAGCAGTTCTTC.

The chain combines TRBV20-1 with TRBJ1-1; 8 nucleotides agree with TRBD1. V shed 3 bases and J 4 bases; nucleotides not matched to a gene: 10. CDR3 size: 15 residues. The germline CDR1 and CDR2 sequences are DFQATT and SNEGSKA (reference sequence). Here the CDR3 reads CSASRYRGRVTEAFF. For the CDR3, the DNA is TGCAGTGCTAGCCGATACAGGGGGAGAGTCACTGAAGCTTTCTTT.

The genes are TRBV29-1 and TRBJ2-7; a possible D gene is TRBD2 (6 bases). V lost 5 bases and J 6 bases, leaving 11 bases between the germline ends. This CDR3 comprises 11 residues. The V gene's germline CDR1 is SQVTM and CDR2 ANQGSEA. CDR3 DNA: TGCAGCGTTATACTCGGGGGCGAGCAGTACTTC. This gives the protein CSVILGGEQYF.

The chain uses TRBV6-5 and TRBJ2-6; the D gene is possibly TRBD2 (5 bases). This CDR3 contains 16 residues. V was clipped by 2 bases and J by 4 bases, with 12 bases between them. Germline CDR1 reads MNHEY; CDR2 reads SVGAGI. CDR3 sequence reads: CASSYEAPGGANVLTF. The CDR3, as DNA: TGTGCCAGCAGTTACGAAGCCCCGGGAGGGGCCAACGTCCTGACTTTC.

This clonotype was seen many times. The chain couples TRBV20-1 to TRBJ1-1; possible D gene TRBD1, 5 bases. The CDR3 consists of 13 residues. V dropped 5 bases and J dropped 4 bases, with 14 bases sitting between them. CDR1 is DFQATT, CDR2 SNEGSKA, per germline (reference sequence). This CDR3 reads CSAGAGGSTEAFF. CDR3 DNA sequence: TGCAGTGCTGGCGCCGGGGGTAGCACTGAAGCTTTCTTT.

This chain links TRBV20-1 with TRBJ1-2, with D unresolved. Germline V gene data show CDR1 as DFQATT and CDR2 as SNEGSKA (reference sequence). V gave up 7 bases and J gave up 2 bases, with 17 bases separating them. The CDR3 loop spans 14 amino acids. This CDR3 reads CSVTDPLHNYGYTF. The CDR3 nucleotides read TGCAGTGTTACGGACCCTCTGCACAACTATGGCTACACCTTC.

The V and J genes are TRBV5-1 and TRBJ2-7; 9 nucleotides align to TRBD2. The assigned J gene may be wrong: the sequence end matches TRBJ2-5 better. The germline V gene encodes CDR1 SGHRS and CDR2 YFSETQ. This CDR3 comprises 17 residues. CDR3 region: CASSPRGAGGYQETQYF. The CDR3, as DNA: TGCGCCAGCAGCCCCCGAGGAGCGGGGGGCTATCAAGAGACCCAGTACTTC.

V gene TRBV6-6 combines with J gene TRBJ2-7, with TRBD2 matching over 7 bases. J gave up 6 bases and V 5 bases, and 10 bases lay outside the gene matches. This CDR3 spans 14 amino acids. CDR1 and CDR2 from the germline V gene are MNHNY and SVGAGI (reference sequence). DNA for the CDR3: TGTGCCAGCAGTCTACCGGGGGGAGGGAGCGAGCAGTACTTC. Its translation is CASSLPGGGSEQYF.